The next 26 T cell receptor beta chains were all read from a single sample in a study of T-cell memory formation after mild COVID-19. Each CDR3 protein is one row after TCRdb ran MiXCR on the 5' RACE reads. The data hold almost 350,000 distinct CDR3 sequences, with roughly 20% observed a single time. What was sequenced was PBMCs or a T cell subset sorted from them (not recorded which). The receptors here all came from a man in his late teens or twenties who had mild COVID-19 (a few samples of this study predate the infection). Cell type and time point are not known.

The chain links TRBV20-1 to TRBJ2-1; 12 bases agree with TRBD2. Germline values: CDR1 DFQATT, CDR2 SNEGSKA (reference sequence). The CDR3 is 17 amino acids. J gave up 8 bases and V 5 bases, and 16 bases lay outside the gene matches. The DNA of the CDR3 is TGCAGTGCTTCAAGACTAGCGGGGGATTTGTTATTGGATGAGCAGTTCTTC. It codes for CSASRLAGDLLLDEQFF.

This clonotype has a count of ten or more. This sequence joins TRBV3-1 and TRBJ2-7; 8 bases fit TRBD2. Germline V lookup: CDR1 LGHDT, CDR2 YNNKEL (reference sequence). This CDR3 contains 15 residues. V lost 5 bases, J lost 2 bases, and 8 bases stayed unmatched. The CDR3 here is CASSLMPGLAYEQYF. The CDR3 bases are TGTGCCAGCAGCTTAATGCCGGGACTAGCCTACGAGCAGTACTTC.

The chain joins TRBV7-2 to TRBJ2-3, with D perhaps matching TRBD2 (7 bases). Trimming pared 2 bases from V and 4 bases from J, leaving 16 bases between. This CDR3 has 16 residues. Germline CDR1 SGHTA, CDR2 FQGNSA. CDR3 protein: CASSLQAGATPDTQYF. The CDR3 DNA sequence: TGTGCCAGCAGCTTACAGGCGGGGGCCACCCCAGATACGCAGTATTTT.

This clonotype was picked up a small number of times. The chain combines TRBV7-8 with TRBJ1-3; no clear D gene. Germline-derived CDR1 and CDR2 are SGHVS and FQNEAQ. The CDR3 is 12 residues long. V was pared by 2 bases and J by 5 bases, with 4 bases between. The CDR3 here is CASSLTRNTIYF. The DNA for the CDR3 is TGTGCCAGCAGCTTAACGAGAAACACCATATATTTT. The entire variable domain, with the rest obtained from reference TRBV7-8 and TRBJ1-3, is as follows: GAGVSQSPRYKVAKRGQDVALRCDPISGHVSLFWYQQALGQGPEFLTYFQNEAQLDKSGLPSDRFFAERPEGSVSTLKIQRTQQEDSAVYLCASSLTRNTIYFGEGSWLTVV.

This clonotype appeared a single time. A much larger clone lies one base from this, so it may be a read error. This chain uses TRBV11-2 with TRBJ2-2; unclear D gene. The CDR3 is 12 residues long. Germline loops: CDR1 SGHAT, CDR2 FQNNGV. The CDR3 nucleotides are TGTGCCATCAGCTTTCAGTCCGGGGAGCTGTTTTTT. Protein: CAISFQSGELFF.

The chain has TRBV21-1 and TRBJ1-5; TRBD1 is the table's D call and was not checked against the DNA. TRBV21-1 is assigned pseudogene status. The CDR3 extends over 15 amino acids. The CDR3 spells CASDKGGLCNQPQHF. Written as DNA, the CDR3 is TGTGCCAGCGATAAGGGCGGGTTATGCAATCAGCCCCAGCATTTT.

V and J are TRBV12-3 or TRBV12-4 and TRBJ1-1; D perhaps matches TRBD1 (6 bases). The CDR3 is 16 amino acids. V dropped 4 bases and J dropped 3 bases, with 18 bases sitting between them. CDR3 bases: TGTGCCAGCAGTTCCGGACCTACAGGGACGGACACTGAAGCTTTCTTT. This encodes CASSSGPTGTDTEAFF.

The chain carries TRBV4-3 and TRBJ2-1; 10 bases align to TRBD2. The CDR3 sequence is 16 residues long. Trimming cost V 1 base and J 7 bases; bases outside gene matches: 7. In germline, CDR1 is LGHNA, CDR2 YSLEER. The CDR3 region has the DNA TGCGCCAGCAGCCAAGTGGGTAGCGGGGGGAGGAATGAGCAGTTCTTC. It codes for CASSQVGSGGRNEQFF.

The table lists this clonotype with a few counts. V usage is TRBV6-6 and J usage is TRBJ2-7; D might be TRBD2 (5 bases). The V gene lost 2 bases and the J gene lost 4 bases, with 15 bases spanning the gap. The CDR3 runs 15 residues. The germline V gene has CDR1 MNHNY and CDR2 SVGAGI (reference sequence). The CDR3: CASSYPPGLPYEQYV. CDR3 in DNA: TGTGCCAGCAGTTACCCCCCCGGACTTCCGTACGAGCAGTACGTC.

Written as DNA, the CDR3 is TGTGCCAGCAGCCATTTATGGGAAACTGAAGCTTTCTTT. As protein: CASSHLWETEAFF. The chain combines TRBV7-6 with TRBJ1-1, with D hard to call. Germline V gives CDR1 SGHVS, CDR2 FNYEAQ. CDR3 length: 13 residues. Deletions cut 5 bases from V and 5 bases from J, with 12 bases between.

V gene TRBV25-1 combines with J gene TRBJ2-3; D possibly uses TRBD1 or TRBD2 (7 bases each). The V gene lost 3 bases and the J gene lost 5 bases, with 12 bases spanning the gap. Germline assignment: CDR1 MGHDK and CDR2 SYGVNS. CDR3 length: 14 residues. The CDR3: CASSEIRGGDTQYF. In DNA form, the CDR3 reads TGTGCCAGCAGTGAGATCAGGGGGGGAGATACGCAGTATTTT.

This clonotype was observed a handful of times. The chain's CDR3 is CASSLGQGADTEAFF. Written as DNA, the CDR3 is TGCGCCAGCAGCCTTGGGCAGGGGGCGGACACTGAAGCTTTCTTT. This rearrangement joins TRBV4-1 to TRBJ1-1; 8 nucleotides match TRBD1. With V trimmed by 4 bases and J by 3 bases, 7 bases remained unmatched. The germline gives CDR1 MGHRA, CDR2 YSYEKL. This CDR3 contains 15 residues.

This clonotype was counted between two and nine times. The chain combines TRBV15 with TRBJ2-1; D tentatively reads TRBD1 or TRBD2 (5 bases each). The CDR3 is 15 residues long. Germline V gene lookup returns CDR1 LNHNV and CDR2 YYDKDF (reference sequence). Deletions cut 4 bases from V and 7 bases from J, with 17 bases between. DNA of the CDR3: TGTGCCACCAGCACACTCCCGGGACCGGAGAATGAGCAGTTCTTC. Residues: CATSTLPGPENEQFF. Full variable domain (outside the CDR3, taken from reference TRBV15 and TRBJ2-1): DAMVIQNPRYQVTQFGKPVTLSCSQTLNHNVMYWYQQKSSQAPKLLFHYYDKDFNNEADTPDNFQSRRPNTSFCFLDIRSPGLGDTAMYLCATSTLPGPENEQFFGPGTRLTVL.

The chain couples TRBV5-6 to TRBJ2-2, with a possible D match to TRBD1 (6 bases). CDR3 length: 15 amino acids. V was cut by 2 bases and J by 1 base, with 9 bases left in between. The V gene's germline CDR1 is SGHDT and CDR2 YYEEEE. CDR3 protein: CASSFGTRNTGELFF. The CDR3, as DNA: TGTGCCAGCAGCTTCGGGACAAGGAACACCGGGGAGCTGTTTTTT.

The J gene is TRBJ2-1, the V gene TRBV7-9; either TRBD1 or TRBD2 may supply D (6 bases each). The CDR3 has 15 amino acids. In germline, CDR1 is SEHNR, CDR2 FQNEAQ (reference sequence). Trimming stripped 5 bases from V and 6 bases from J, with 17 bases between. The DNA for the CDR3 is TGTGCCAGCAGCCCTCCGGGGGCCCTGTTCAATGAGCAGTTCTTC. Residues: CASSPPGALFNEQFF.

V and J are TRBV20-1 and TRBJ2-5; the match to TRBD2 covers 8 bases. The germline V gene has CDR1 DFQATT and CDR2 SNEGSKA (reference sequence). This CDR3 is built from 13 residues. Unmatched junction bases numbered 5, after V lost 3 bases and J lost 5 bases. CDR3: CSASGGARETQYF. In DNA form, the CDR3 reads TGCAGTGCTAGCGGGGGGGCTCGGGAGACCCAGTACTTC.

The sample holds many counts of this clonotype. The gene calls are TRBV7-6 and TRBJ2-3, with unresolved D. The CDR3 has 17 amino acids. Germline assignment: CDR1 SGHVS and CDR2 FNYEAQ. V lost 4 bases and J lost 6, with 23 bases in between. The CDR3 protein is CASSSSHSLEYGDTQYF. Written as DNA, the CDR3 is TGTGCCAGCAGCTCGTCCCACAGTTTAGAGTACGGGGATACGCAGTATTTT. Full variable domain (remainder filled in from reference TRBV7-6 and TRBJ2-3): GAGVSQSPRYKVTKRGQDVALRCDPISGHVSLYWYRQALGQGPEFLTYFNYEAQQDKSGLPNDRFSAERPEGSISTLTIQRTEQRDSAMYRCASSSSHSLEYGDTQYFGPGTRLTVL.

The chain combines TRBV6-2 or TRBV6-3 with TRBJ2-2; TRBD1 matches 7 bases. CDR1 and CDR2 from the germline V gene are MNHEY and SVGEGT. Germline trimming cut 7 bases from V and 3 bases from J; bases unmatched to any gene: 5. This CDR3 spans 14 amino acids. The CDR3 region has the DNA TGTGCCAGCACGAGGGGGCGGTACACCGGGGAGCTGTTTTTT. Translation gives CASTRGRYTGELFF.

The rearrangement uses TRBV5-1 and TRBJ1-1; 9 nucleotides agree with TRBD1. This CDR3 region has 18 residues. The trim removed 2 bases at V and 4 bases at J, leaving 15 bases unmatched. Germline V lookup: CDR1 SGHRS, CDR2 YFSETQ. The CDR3 nucleotides are TGCGCCAGCAGCTTAACCGGGACAGGGTACTCGTTTGGCACTGAAGCTTTCTTT. This translates into CASSLTGTGYSFGTEAFF.

The table lists this clonotype with a few counts. The chain recombines TRBV29-1 with TRBJ2-5, with TRBD2 matching over 7 bases. The V gene's germline CDR1 is SQVTM and CDR2 ANQGSEA. V shed 6 bases, J shed 3 bases, and the junction held 4 bases outside the gene matches. CDR3 length equals 12 residues. The CDR3, as DNA: TGCAGCGTCAGGGAGGGAGAAGAGACCCAGTACTTC. Protein sequence: CSVREGEETQYF.

The chain carries TRBV29-1 and TRBJ2-1, with a tentative D call TRBD2 (6 bases). The CDR3 consists of 11 residues. Trimming removed 6 bases from V and 9 bases from J, with 12 bases in between. Germline V CDR1 and CDR2: SQVTM, ANQGSEA. Here the CDR3 reads CSVALGGEQFF. CDR3 in DNA: TGCAGCGTCGCCCTGGGGGGTGAGCAGTTCTTC.

This clonotype has only a few counts. The CDR3 sequence: CASSPGPELADTQYF. Written as DNA, the CDR3 is TGCGCCAGCAGCCCCGGGCCCGAACTGGCAGATACGCAGTATTTT. The rearrangement joins TRBV5-1 to TRBJ2-3; D gene ambiguous. The CDR3 covers 15 residues. V lost 4 bases, J lost 4 bases, and 16 bases lay in between. Germline V CDR1 and CDR2: SGHRS, YFSETQ.

This chain connects TRBV29-1 to TRBJ1-2, with TRBD1 identical over 7 bases. V gave up 7 bases and J gave up 0 bases; unmatched junction bases: 8. Germline CDR1 reads SQVTM; CDR2 reads ANQGSEA. This CDR3 is 14 amino acids long. This CDR3 is CSGATGWTNYGYTF. DNA for the CDR3: TGCAGCGGGGCGACAGGGTGGACTAACTATGGCTACACCTTC.

CDR3 sequence (DNA): TGCGCCAGCAGCCCGCCCCGGCGGACGGGGGAGCAGTACTTC. It codes for CASSPPRRTGEQYF. This chain connects TRBV5-1 to TRBJ2-7; a weak D match, TRBD2 (5 bases). CDR1 is SGHRS and CDR2 is YFSETQ in the germline V gene. This CDR3 is built from 14 residues. V was clipped by 4 bases and J by 7 bases, with 18 bases between them.

Turning to this clonotype: At one end the junction does not follow the germline gene, possibly because of a read error. The genes are TRBV19 and TRBJ1-1; D unclear. This CDR3 spans 14 amino acids. CDR1 and CDR2 (germline): LNHDA, SQIVND (reference sequence). This CDR3 reads CACSRRTLNTEAFF. CDR3 DNA sequence: TGTGCCTGTAGCCGCCGGACCCTGAACACTGAAGCTTTCTTT. Full variable domain (remainder filled in from reference TRBV19 and TRBJ1-1): DGGITQSPKYLFRKEGQNVTLSCEQNLNHDAMYWYRQDPGQGLRLIYYSQIVNDFQKGDIAEGYSVSREKKESFPLTVTSAQKNPTAFYLCACSRRTLNTEAFFGQGTRLTVV.

The chain couples TRBV6-1 to TRBJ1-5; D might be TRBD1 (5 bases). The CDR3 consists of 14 residues. Trimming pared 6 bases from V and 5 bases from J, leaving 14 bases between. Germline-derived CDR1 and CDR2 are MNHNS and SASEGT. CDR3 sequence: CASSALGGDQPQHF. For the CDR3, the DNA is TGTGCCAGCAGCGCCTTGGGAGGGGATCAGCCCCAGCATTTT.